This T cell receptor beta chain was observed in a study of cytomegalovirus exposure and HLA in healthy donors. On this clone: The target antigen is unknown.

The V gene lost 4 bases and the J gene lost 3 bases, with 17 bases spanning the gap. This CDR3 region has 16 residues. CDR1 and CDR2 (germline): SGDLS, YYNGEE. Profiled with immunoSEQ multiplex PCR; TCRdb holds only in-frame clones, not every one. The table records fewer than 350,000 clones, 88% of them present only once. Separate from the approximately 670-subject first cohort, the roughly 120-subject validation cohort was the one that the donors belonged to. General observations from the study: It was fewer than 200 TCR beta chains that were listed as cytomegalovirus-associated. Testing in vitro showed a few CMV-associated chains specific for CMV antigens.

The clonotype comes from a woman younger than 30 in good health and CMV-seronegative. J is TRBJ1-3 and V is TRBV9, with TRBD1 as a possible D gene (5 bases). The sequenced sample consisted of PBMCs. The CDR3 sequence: CASSHSREGGGNTIYF. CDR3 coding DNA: TGTGCCAGCAGCCACTCCAGGGAGGGAGGTGGAAACACCATATATTTT.